These T cell receptor beta chains were read from a single sample in a study of blood T cell repertoires in COVID-19. The table came from immunoSEQ multiplex PCR; TCRdb's copy has only in-frame clones and leaves some out. The sample contains about 390,000 clones, just under 90% of which appear only once. Sequencing was performed on PBMCs or T cells enriched from blood (not recorded which). The receptor source for this set is a woman in her 50s who had recovered from COVID-19. Each CDR3 is given with its conserved first and last residue. A D gene is named only where the DNA matches it firmly. Size is stated for part of the rows, as once, few or many counts, or as a class when the clone is expanded.

>.|TRBJ2-1|.|TRBV19
CASSIEIRGGPYNEQFF
TGTGCCAGTAGTATAGAAATTAGGGGAGGTCCTTACAATGAGCAGTTCTTC
>.|TRBJ1-3|.|TRBV4-2
CASSPSGPGNLNTIYF
TGTGCCAGCAGCCCAAGCGGGCCAGGGAATTTGAACACCATATATTTT
>.|TRBJ1-5|.|TRBV5-5
CASSEGTFSNQPQHF
TGTGCCAGCAGCGAAGGGACATTTAGCAATCAGCCCCAGCATTTT
>TRBD2|TRBJ2-1|.|TRBV28
CASSSPAGGTPYNEQFF
TGTGCCAGCAGTTCACCAGCGGGGGGGACCCCCTACAATGAGCAGTTCTTC
>TRBD1|TRBJ1-1|.|TRBV28
CASSPQGAGEDFF
TGTGCCAGCAGTCCGCAGGGGGCGGGGGAGGATTTCTTT
>.|TRBJ2-2|.|TRBV12-3/TRBV12-4
CASTPGTGELFF
TGTGCCAGCACCCCCGGCACCGGGGAGCTGTTTTTT
>.|TRBJ1-5|.|TRBV4-1
CASSPGTLPGPQHF
TGCGCCAGCAGCCCCGGGACACTCCCTGGGCCCCAGCATTTT
>TRBD1|TRBJ1-2|few|TRBV28
CASSLAQGAGGYTF
TGTGCCAGCAGTTTAGCGCAGGGGGCAGGCGGCTACACCTTC
>.|TRBJ2-7|.|TRBV27
CASSPAFGSRRGSYEQYF
TGTGCCAGCAGTCCGGCCTTTGGCAGCCGGAGAGGTTCCTACGAGCAGTACTTC
>.|TRBJ1-2|.|TRBV25-1
CASSEAQINYGYTF
TGTGCCAGCAGTGAGGCACAGATTAACTATGGCTACACCTTC
>TRBD1|TRBJ2-7|.|TRBV11-2
CASSPDRVNEQYF
TGTGCCAGCAGCCCGGACAGGGTTAACGAGCAGTACTTC